These 29 T cell receptor beta chains share one sample of origin, sequenced in a study of blood T cell repertoires in COVID-19. Generated by immunoSEQ multiplex PCR, the TCRdb table keeps only in-frame clones and is missing some. The sample consists of around 150,000 clones, less than 80% of them appearing once. Sequenced input: peripheral blood. These receptors were obtained from a woman over 75 with active or convalescent COVID-19.

The rearrangement links TRBV28 to TRBJ2-3, with TRBD2 as a possible D gene (5 bases). There are 16 residues in the CDR3. Trimming took 3 bases from V and 6 from J, leaving 19 bases between them. CDR1 and CDR2 (germline): MDHEN, SYDVKM. CDR3 in amino acids: CASSFSSDYQRDTQYF. DNA of the CDR3: TGTGCCAGCAGTTTCTCTTCCGACTACCAGAGGGATACGCAGTATTTT.

The chain links TRBV6-1 to TRBJ1-4; D possibly corresponds to TRBD1 (5 bases). The V gene's germline CDR1 is MNHNS and CDR2 SASEGT. There are 15 residues in the CDR3. V lost 3 bases and J 5 bases, leaving 13 bases between the germline ends. The chain's CDR3 is CASSDPGQGNEKLFF. The DNA for the CDR3 is TGTGCCAGCAGTGACCCAGGGCAGGGAAATGAAAAACTGTTTTTT.

This chain links TRBV6-6 with TRBJ2-3; TRBD1 agrees at 9 bases. Trimming removed 11 bases from V and 3 bases from J; junction bases left unmatched: 9. Per germline, CDR1 MNHNY and CDR2 SVGAGI (reference sequence). CDR3 size: 14 residues. Written as DNA, the CDR3 is TGTGCCGGAGGGTTGACAGGGGGTACAGATACGCAGTATTTT. Protein product: CAGGLTGGTDTQYF.

The chain uses TRBV7-8 and TRBJ2-7; a weak D match, TRBD1 (6 bases). CDR3 length: 13 amino acids. Germline V CDR1 and CDR2: SGHVS, FQNEAQ. V gave up 2 bases and J gave up 3 bases, with 8 bases separating them. The CDR3 region has the DNA TGTGCCAGCAGCTTACCGACAGGCTACGAGCAGTACTTC. This encodes CASSLPTGYEQYF.

This clone was seen more than once but under ten times. The chain recombines TRBV10-2 with TRBJ1-2; D gene unclear. The CDR3 is made up of 11 amino acids. The V gene lost 3 bases and the J gene lost 3 bases, with 2 bases spanning the gap. Per germline, CDR1 WSHSY and CDR2 SAAADI. The CDR3 loop reads CASSDYYGYTF. CDR3 nucleotides: TGCGCCAGCAGTGACTACTATGGCTACACCTTC.

The chain links TRBV30 to TRBJ2-3; no reliable D call. Trimming took off 5 bases at V and 2 bases at J, with 8 bases between the two ends. Per germline, CDR1 GTSNPN and CDR2 SVGIG (reference sequence). This CDR3 contains 12 residues. The CDR3 DNA sequence: TGTGCCTGGGGTGACACCACAGATACGCAGTATTTT. Translated: CAWGDTTDTQYF.

This chain connects TRBV5-4 to TRBJ2-5, with 9 bases that match TRBD2. The CDR3 has 14 residues. CDR1 and CDR2 (germline): SGHNT, YYREEE (reference sequence). The V and J ends lost 3 bases and 5 bases, in that order; junction bases with no gene match: 5. DNA for the CDR3: TGTGCCAGCAGCTCGGGACTAGCCCAGGAGACCCAGTACTTC. Translation gives CASSSGLAQETQYF.

The gene calls are TRBV19 and TRBJ1-2; the match to TRBD1 covers 8 bases. The CDR3 is made up of 15 amino acids. Germline V gene sequence: CDR1 LNHDA, CDR2 SQIVND (reference sequence). J gave up 3 bases and V 9 bases, and 12 bases lay outside the gene matches. CDR3 residues: CASLDRGGEHYGYTF. CDR3 nucleotide sequence: TGTGCCAGCCTAGACAGGGGAGGTGAACACTATGGCTACACCTTC.

This clone is a singleton in its sample. V usage is TRBV7-8 and J usage is TRBJ2-7; 8 bases align to TRBD1. Germline V lookup: CDR1 SGHVS, CDR2 FQNEAQ. V shed 6 bases and J 0 bases; nucleotides not matched to a gene: 4. The CDR3 is 14 residues long. The CDR3 nucleotides are TGTGCCAGCAGTCAGACAGGGGTCTCCTACGAGCAGTACTTC. Protein: CASSQTGVSYEQYF.

This clone turned up a few times. The rearrangement joins TRBV5-1 to TRBJ1-5; TRBD1 matches 11 bases. Germline assignment: CDR1 SGHRS and CDR2 YFSETQ. This CDR3 has 18 residues. The J segment lost 6 bases and the V segment lost 4 bases, leaving 15 bases of the junction unmatched. This chain's CDR3 is CASSPPRDRGSSAQPQHF. The CDR3 DNA follows: TGCGCCAGCAGCCCGCCTCGGGACAGGGGGAGTTCTGCTCAGCCCCAGCATTTT.

The sample holds one count of this clone. The V gene is TRBV30, the J gene TRBJ2-1; TRBD1 agrees at 8 bases. From germline, CDR1 is GTSNPN and CDR2 SVGIG (reference sequence). The CDR3 runs to 20 residues. Trimming cost V 5 bases and J 0 bases; bases outside gene matches: 21. This CDR3 reads CAWGKGDRGDPRDSYNEQFF. CDR3 coding DNA: TGTGCCTGGGGTAAGGGCGACAGGGGAGATCCTCGGGACTCCTACAATGAGCAGTTCTTC. The full variable domain, with the rest looked up from reference TRBV30 and TRBJ2-1, is SQTIHQWPATLVQPVGSPLSLECTVEGTSNPNLYWYRQAAGRGLQLLFYSVGIGQISSEVPQNLSASRPQDRQFILSSKKLLLSDSGFYLCAWGKGDRGDPRDSYNEQFFGPGTRLTVL.

The chain couples TRBV25-1 to TRBJ1-2; weak D call: TRBD1 (5 bases). The germline V gene encodes CDR1 MGHDK and CDR2 SYGVNS. This CDR3 region has 13 residues. Trimming took 5 bases from V and 5 from J, leaving 12 bases between them. In nucleotides, the CDR3 is TGTGCCAGCAGTAGGGCAGGGCTTTATGGCTACACCTTC. Translating it yields CASSRAGLYGYTF.

The chain uses TRBV19 and TRBJ1-2; D unclear. V was clipped by 5 bases and J by 4 bases, with 8 bases between them. The germline gives CDR1 LNHDA, CDR2 SQIVND (reference sequence). This CDR3 is built from 12 residues. Written as DNA, the CDR3 is TGTGCCAGTAGTGTGGCTAGCTATGGCTACACCTTC. Translating gives CASSVASYGYTF.

This chain joins TRBV20-1 and TRBJ1-1; D is uncertain. Trimming removed 6 bases from V and 7 bases from J, with 9 bases in between. The CDR3 covers 10 residues. The germline V gene encodes CDR1 DFQATT and CDR2 SNEGSKA (reference sequence). Here the CDR3 reads CSASRGEAFF. In nucleotides, the CDR3 is TGCAGTGCCTCGCGGGGTGAAGCTTTCTTT.

This clone was recorded a few times. The J gene is TRBJ1-2, the V gene TRBV7-2, with D possibly TRBD1 on 6 matching bases. The CDR3 totals 15 residues. Germline CDR1 SGHTA, CDR2 FQGNSA. The germline V and J ends were trimmed by 6 bases and 8 bases, with 22 bases remaining between them. Here the CDR3 DNA reads TGTGCCAGCAGACAAAGACAGGAGACCCTGAGGGGCTACACCTTC. Protein: CASRQRQETLRGYTF.

CDR3 sequence reads: CASSPSGAGANQPQHF. In DNA form, the CDR3 reads TGCGCCAGCAGTCCTTCCGGGGCAGGGGCCAATCAGCCCCAGCATTTT. This chain links TRBV4-1 with TRBJ1-5, with D possibly TRBD1 on 6 matching bases. Deletions cut 6 bases from V and 3 bases from J, with 18 bases between. Germline CDR1 reads MGHRA; CDR2 reads YSYEKL. This CDR3 is built from 16 residues.

This clone was found a few times. The chain joins TRBV2 to TRBJ2-1; 7 bases are a match to TRBD2. The CDR3 is made up of 16 amino acids. Trimming at V came to 6 bases and at J to 0 bases, leaving 8 bases not matched to a gene. Germline CDR1 reads SNHLY; CDR2 reads FYNNEI. CDR3 amino acids: CASRGPGGSSYNEQFF. For the CDR3, the DNA is TGTGCCAGCAGGGGACCCGGGGGGAGCTCCTACAATGAGCAGTTCTTC.

The J gene is TRBJ2-2, the V gene TRBV29-1, with TRBD1 matching 9 bases. V lost 6 bases and J lost 4; bases outside the gene matches: 12. Germline V gene lookup returns CDR1 SQVTM and CDR2 ANQGSEA. The CDR3 totals 16 residues. CDR3 protein: CSVQDRGQTITGELFF. The CDR3 DNA is TGCAGCGTCCAGGACAGGGGACAGACTATCACCGGGGAGCTGTTTTTT.

The J gene is TRBJ2-1, the V gene TRBV10-1; 9 bases agree with TRBD1. The CDR3 consists of 15 residues. Trimming took 2 bases from V and 6 from J; bases not matched to a gene: 5. In germline, CDR1 is WNHNN, CDR2 SYGVQD (reference sequence). The CDR3 reads CASSEDRGNFNEQFF. CDR3 sequence (DNA): TGCGCCAGCAGTGAGGACAGGGGGAATTTCAATGAGCAGTTCTTC.

The rearrangement links TRBV4-1 to TRBJ2-1, with no clear D. V lost 1 base, J lost 0 bases, and 7 bases lay in between. The V gene's germline CDR1 is MGHRA and CDR2 YSYEKL. CDR3 length: 15 residues. CDR3 residues: CASSQGYSSYNEQFF. The CDR3 nucleotides read TGCGCCAGCAGCCAAGGTTACAGCTCCTACAATGAGCAGTTCTTC.

The chain recombines TRBV6-5 with TRBJ1-6; TRBD1 is a possible D gene (6 bases). The V gene lost 6 bases and the J gene lost 10 bases, with 13 bases spanning the gap. Germline loops: CDR1 MNHEY, CDR2 SVGAGI. This CDR3 contains 13 residues. The CDR3 spells CASSSTGRSPLHF. The CDR3 DNA follows: TGTGCCAGCAGCTCGACAGGAAGGTCACCCCTCCACTTT.

This clone has only a few counts. The chain recombines TRBV18 with TRBJ2-3; maybe TRBD1 (6 bases). The CDR3 contains 18 residues. V was shortened by 1 base and J by 0 bases, with 17 bases between the two germline ends. Germline V lookup: CDR1 KGHSH, CDR2 LQKENI. CDR3: CASSPRTITGTSTDTQYF. CDR3 coding DNA: TGTGCCAGCTCACCACGAACGATTACCGGGACAAGCACAGATACGCAGTATTTT. The whole variable domain, filled in from reference TRBV18 and TRBJ2-3, reads NAGVMQNPRHLVRRRGQEARLRCSPMKGHSHVYWYRQLPEEGLKFMVYLQKENIIDESGMPKERFSAEFPKEGPSILRIQQVVRGDSAAYFCASSPRTITGTSTDTQYFGPGTRLTVL.

In this sample, this clone turned up once. V usage is TRBV5-4 and J usage is TRBJ1-2; no clear D gene. Germline V lookup: CDR1 SGHNT, CDR2 YYREEE (reference sequence). The V and J ends lost 0 bases and 5 bases respectively, with 14 bases between them. This CDR3 has 15 amino acids. CDR3 DNA: TGTGCCAGCAGCTTGGCCGGCAGAGACTTATATGGCTACACCTTC. Translated: CASSLAGRDLYGYTF.

The V gene is TRBV11-2, the J gene TRBJ1-2; D gene uncertain. This CDR3 spans 14 amino acids. Germline CDR1 SGHAT, CDR2 FQNNGV. Between the trimmed V and J ends, which lost 1 base and 4 bases, there was a span of 10 bases. The CDR3 DNA reads as TGTGCCAGCAGCTTAGGGCCCCGTTTCTATGGCTACACCTTC. Protein sequence: CASSLGPRFYGYTF.

V usage is TRBV7-8 and J usage is TRBJ1-2; tentatively, D is TRBD1 (6 bases). Germline CDR1 reads SGHVS; CDR2 reads FQNEAQ. V was trimmed by 5 bases and J by 5 bases, leaving 27 bases between them. The CDR3 loop spans 18 amino acids. The CDR3 region is CASSPTIVRGQRGYGYTF. The CDR3 DNA follows: TGTGCCAGCAGCCCAACGATCGTCCGAGGACAGAGGGGATATGGCTACACCTTC.

The V gene is TRBV27, the J gene TRBJ1-5, with D possibly being TRBD1 (6 bases). Per the germline V gene, CDR1 is MNHEY and CDR2 is SMNVEV (reference sequence). CDR3 size: 15 residues. Trimming shortened V by 4 bases and J by 7 bases, and 17 bases separated the two germline ends. The chain's CDR3 is CASSSTTGSRQPQHF. The CDR3 DNA reads as TGTGCCAGCAGTTCGACCACAGGGTCGAGGCAGCCCCAGCATTTT.

V and J are TRBV12-3 or TRBV12-4 and TRBJ1-5; D not resolved. The CDR3 covers 11 residues. Trimming took off 1 base at V and 15 bases at J, with 10 bases between the two ends. Here the CDR3 DNA reads TGTGCCAGCAGTTTAGGAGGGAATCGGCATTTT. Translated: CASSLGGNRHF.

The chain recombines TRBV19 with TRBJ2-1; 9 positions match TRBD1. Germline assignment: CDR1 LNHDA and CDR2 SQIVND (reference sequence). This CDR3 contains 15 residues. V lost 4 bases to trimming and J lost 5 bases; unmatched junction nucleotides: 6. The CDR3 reads CASSTSGQGHNEQFF. CDR3 bases: TGTGCCAGTAGTACGTCGGGACAGGGTCACAATGAGCAGTTCTTC.

The chain carries TRBV9 and TRBJ2-1, with TRBD1 matching 8 bases. Germline V gene lookup returns CDR1 SGDLS and CDR2 YYNGEE. The CDR3 runs to 15 residues. The V segment lost 3 bases and the J segment 4 bases; nucleotides outside the gene matches: 6. The CDR3: CASSGRQGRYNEQFF. CDR3 nucleotides: TGTGCCAGCAGCGGACGACAGGGGCGTTACAATGAGCAGTTCTTC.